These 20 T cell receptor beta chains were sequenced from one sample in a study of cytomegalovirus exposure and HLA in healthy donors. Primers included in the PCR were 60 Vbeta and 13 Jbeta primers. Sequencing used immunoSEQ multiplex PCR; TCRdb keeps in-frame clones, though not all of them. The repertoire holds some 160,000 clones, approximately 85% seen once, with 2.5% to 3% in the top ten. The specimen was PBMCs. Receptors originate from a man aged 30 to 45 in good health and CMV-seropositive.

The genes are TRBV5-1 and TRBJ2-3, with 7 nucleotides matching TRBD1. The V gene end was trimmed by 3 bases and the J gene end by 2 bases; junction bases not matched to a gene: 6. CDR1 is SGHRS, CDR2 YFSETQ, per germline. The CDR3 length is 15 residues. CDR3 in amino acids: CASSSGQDPTDTQYF. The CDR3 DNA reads TGCGCCAGCAGCTCAGGACAGGATCCCACAGATACGCAGTATTTT. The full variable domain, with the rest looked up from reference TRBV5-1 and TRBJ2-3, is KAGVTQTPRYLIKTRGQQVTLSCSPISGHRSVSWYQQTPGQGLQFLFEYFSETQRNKGNFPGRFSGRQFSNSRSEMNVSTLELGDSALYLCASSSGQDPTDTQYFGPGTRLTVL.

The CDR3 DNA follows: TGTGCCTGGAGTGAACACGGACTAGCGCGAGATACGCAGTATTTT. This sequence encodes CAWSEHGLARDTQYF. The genes are TRBV30 and TRBJ2-3, with 9 bases aligning to TRBD2. Germline loops: CDR1 GTSNPN, CDR2 SVGIG (reference sequence). CDR3 length: 15 amino acids. Trimming at V came to 1 base and at J to 5 bases, leaving 7 bases not matched to a gene.

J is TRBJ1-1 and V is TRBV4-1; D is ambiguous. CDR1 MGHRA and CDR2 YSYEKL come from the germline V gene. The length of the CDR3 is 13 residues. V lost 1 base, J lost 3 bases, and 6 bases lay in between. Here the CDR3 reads CASSQGRDTEAFF. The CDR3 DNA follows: TGCGCCAGCAGCCAAGGGAGAGACACTGAAGCTTTCTTT.

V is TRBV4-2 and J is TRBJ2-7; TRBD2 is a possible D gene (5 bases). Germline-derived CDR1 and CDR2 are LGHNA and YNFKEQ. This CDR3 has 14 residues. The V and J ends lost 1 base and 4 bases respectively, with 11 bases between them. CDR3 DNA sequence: TGTGCCAGCAGCCAAGGCGCGGGCCGGTACGAGCAGTACTTC. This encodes CASSQGAGRYEQYF.

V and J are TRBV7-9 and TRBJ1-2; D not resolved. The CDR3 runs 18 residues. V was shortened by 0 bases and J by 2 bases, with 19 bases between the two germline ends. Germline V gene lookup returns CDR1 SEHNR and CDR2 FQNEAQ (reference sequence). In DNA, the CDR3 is TGTGCCAGCAGCTTAGCCGGTCAAGAACGAAGCAAGAACTATGGCTACACCTTC. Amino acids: CASSLAGQERSKNYGYTF.

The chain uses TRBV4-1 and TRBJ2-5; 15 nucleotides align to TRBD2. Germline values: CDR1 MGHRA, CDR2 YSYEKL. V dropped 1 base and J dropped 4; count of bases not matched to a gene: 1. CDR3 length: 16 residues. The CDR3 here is CASSQGTSGRGETQYF. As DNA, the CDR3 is TGCGCCAGCAGCCAAGGGACTAGCGGGAGGGGAGAGACCCAGTACTTC.

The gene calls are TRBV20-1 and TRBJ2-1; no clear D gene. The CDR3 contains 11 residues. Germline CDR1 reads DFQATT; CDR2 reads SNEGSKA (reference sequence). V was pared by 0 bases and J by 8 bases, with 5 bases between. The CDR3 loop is CSARDIDEQFF. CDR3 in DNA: TGCAGTGCTAGAGATATTGATGAGCAGTTCTTC.

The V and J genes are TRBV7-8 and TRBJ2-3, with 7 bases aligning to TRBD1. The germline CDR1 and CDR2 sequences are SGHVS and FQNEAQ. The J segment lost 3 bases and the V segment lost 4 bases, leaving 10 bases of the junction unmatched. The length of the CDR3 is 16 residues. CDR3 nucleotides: TGTGCCAGCAGCTCGACACCGGGACAGCTAACAGATACGCAGTATTTT. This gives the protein CASSSTPGQLTDTQYF.

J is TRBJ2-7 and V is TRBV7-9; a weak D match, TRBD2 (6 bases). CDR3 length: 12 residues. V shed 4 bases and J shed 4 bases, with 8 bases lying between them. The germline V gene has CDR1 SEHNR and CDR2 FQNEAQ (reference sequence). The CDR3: CASSSSVYEQYV. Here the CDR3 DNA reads TGTGCCAGCAGCTCTAGCGTTTACGAGCAGTACGTC.

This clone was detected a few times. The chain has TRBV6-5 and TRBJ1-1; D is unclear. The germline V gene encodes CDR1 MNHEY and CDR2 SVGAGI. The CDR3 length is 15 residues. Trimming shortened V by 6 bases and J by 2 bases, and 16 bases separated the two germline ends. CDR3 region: CASRPLPGGNTEAFF. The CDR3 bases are TGTGCCAGCAGGCCCCTCCCGGGAGGAAACACTGAAGCTTTCTTT.

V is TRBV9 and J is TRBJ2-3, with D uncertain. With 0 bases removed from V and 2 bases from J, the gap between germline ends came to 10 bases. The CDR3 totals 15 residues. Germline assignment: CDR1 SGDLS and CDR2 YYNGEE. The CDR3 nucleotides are TGTGCCAGCAGCGTAGGCGGCACAATCACAGATACGCAGTATTTT. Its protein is CASSVGGTITDTQYF.

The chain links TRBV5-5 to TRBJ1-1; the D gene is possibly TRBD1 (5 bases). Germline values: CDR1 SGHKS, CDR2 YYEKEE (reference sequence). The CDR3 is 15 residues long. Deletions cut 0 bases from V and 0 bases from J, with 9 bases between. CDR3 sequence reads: CASSLEWGMNTEAFF. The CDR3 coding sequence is TGTGCCAGCAGCTTGGAGTGGGGCATGAACACTGAAGCTTTCTTT.

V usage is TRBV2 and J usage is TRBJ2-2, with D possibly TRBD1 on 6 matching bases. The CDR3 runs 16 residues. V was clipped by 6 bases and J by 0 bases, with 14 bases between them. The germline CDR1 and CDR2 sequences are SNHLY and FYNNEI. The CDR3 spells CASSAGQTPNTGELFF. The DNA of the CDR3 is TGTGCCAGCAGCGCCGGACAGACTCCGAACACCGGGGAGCTGTTTTTT.

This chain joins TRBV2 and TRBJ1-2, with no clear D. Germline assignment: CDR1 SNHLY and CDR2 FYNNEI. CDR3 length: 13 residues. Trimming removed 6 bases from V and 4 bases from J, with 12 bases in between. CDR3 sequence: CASSAVRSYGYTF. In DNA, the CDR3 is TGTGCCAGCAGCGCGGTTAGGAGCTATGGCTACACCTTC.

DNA of the CDR3: TGTGCCAGCAGCGGAAGCCTCCAAGAGACCCAGTACTTC. The encoded protein is CASSGSLQETQYF. This sequence joins TRBV9 and TRBJ2-5; no reliable D call. V shed 3 bases and J shed 1 base, with 7 bases lying between them. The CDR3 totals 13 residues. Germline CDR1 is SGDLS and CDR2 is YYNGEE.

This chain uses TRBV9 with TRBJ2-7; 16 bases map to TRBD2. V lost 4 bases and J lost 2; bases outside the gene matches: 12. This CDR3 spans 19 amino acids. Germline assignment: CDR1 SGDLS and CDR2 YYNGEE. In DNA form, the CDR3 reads TGTGCCAGCAGCCCCCGCCTGGGGACTAGCGGGGGGGGTCCCTACGAGCAGTACTTC. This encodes CASSPRLGTSGGGPYEQYF.

In DNA, the CDR3 is TGTGCCAGCAGTTTAGGCCGACAGGGCACCCTCTACGAGCAGTACTTC. Its protein is CASSLGRQGTLYEQYF. This chain uses TRBV28 with TRBJ2-7; 7 bases line up with TRBD1. The CDR3 is made up of 16 amino acids. Germline V gene sequence: CDR1 MDHEN, CDR2 SYDVKM. After removal of 2 bases from V and 3 bases from J, the junction contained 10 bases not matched to a gene.

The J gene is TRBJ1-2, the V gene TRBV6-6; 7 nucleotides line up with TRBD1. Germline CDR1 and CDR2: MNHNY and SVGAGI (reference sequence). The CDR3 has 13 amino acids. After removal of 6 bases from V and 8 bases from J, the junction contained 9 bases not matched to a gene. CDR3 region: CASSPDRSEGYTF. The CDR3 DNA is TGTGCCAGCAGCCCGGACAGGTCCGAAGGCTACACCTTC.

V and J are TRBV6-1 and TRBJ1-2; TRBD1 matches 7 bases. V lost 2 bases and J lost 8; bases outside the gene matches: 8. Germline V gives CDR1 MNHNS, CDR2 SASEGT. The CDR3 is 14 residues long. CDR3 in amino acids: CASSEPDRLGGYTF. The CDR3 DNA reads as TGTGCCAGCAGTGAACCGGACAGGTTGGGCGGCTACACCTTC.

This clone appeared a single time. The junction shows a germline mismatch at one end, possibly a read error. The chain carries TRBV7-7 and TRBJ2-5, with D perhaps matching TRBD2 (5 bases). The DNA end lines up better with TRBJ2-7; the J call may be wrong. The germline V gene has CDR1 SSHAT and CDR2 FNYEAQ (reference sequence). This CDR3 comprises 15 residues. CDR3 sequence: CASSLRESPTYEQYF. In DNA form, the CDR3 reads TGTGCTAGCAGCTTAAGGGAGTCCCCCACCTACGAGCAGTACTTC.